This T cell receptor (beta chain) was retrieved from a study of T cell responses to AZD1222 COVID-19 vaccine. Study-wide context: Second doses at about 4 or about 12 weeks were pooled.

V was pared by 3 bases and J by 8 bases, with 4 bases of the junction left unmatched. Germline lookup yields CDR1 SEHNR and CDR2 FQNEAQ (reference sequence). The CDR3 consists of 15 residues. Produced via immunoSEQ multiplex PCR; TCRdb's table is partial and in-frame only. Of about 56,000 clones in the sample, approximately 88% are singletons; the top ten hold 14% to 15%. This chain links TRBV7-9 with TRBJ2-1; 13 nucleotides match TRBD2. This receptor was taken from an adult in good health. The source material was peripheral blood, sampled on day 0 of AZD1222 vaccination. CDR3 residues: CASSFTSGRGHEQFF. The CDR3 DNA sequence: TGTGCCAGCAGCTTTACTAGCGGGAGGGGACATGAGCAGTTCTTC.